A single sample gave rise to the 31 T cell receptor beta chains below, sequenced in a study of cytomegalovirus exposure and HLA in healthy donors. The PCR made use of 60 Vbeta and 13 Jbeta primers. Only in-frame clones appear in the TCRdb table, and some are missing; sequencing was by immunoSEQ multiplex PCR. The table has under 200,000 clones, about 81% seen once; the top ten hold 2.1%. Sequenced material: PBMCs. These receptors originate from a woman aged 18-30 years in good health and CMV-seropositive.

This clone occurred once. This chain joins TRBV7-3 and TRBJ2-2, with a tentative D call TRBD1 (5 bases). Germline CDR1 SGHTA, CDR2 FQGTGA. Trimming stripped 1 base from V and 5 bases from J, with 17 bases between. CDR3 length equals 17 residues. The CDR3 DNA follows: TGTGCCAGCAGCTTAAACCCCCCCGGTGGGGCGACCGGGGAGCTGTTTTTT. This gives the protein CASSLNPPGGATGELFF.

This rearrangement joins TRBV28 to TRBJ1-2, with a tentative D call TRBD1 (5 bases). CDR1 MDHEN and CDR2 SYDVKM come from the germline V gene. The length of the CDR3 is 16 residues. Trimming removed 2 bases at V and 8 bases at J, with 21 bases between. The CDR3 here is CASSLVGDRSYAGYTF. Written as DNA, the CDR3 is TGTGCCAGCAGTTTAGTCGGAGACAGATCCTATGCCGGCTACACCTTC.

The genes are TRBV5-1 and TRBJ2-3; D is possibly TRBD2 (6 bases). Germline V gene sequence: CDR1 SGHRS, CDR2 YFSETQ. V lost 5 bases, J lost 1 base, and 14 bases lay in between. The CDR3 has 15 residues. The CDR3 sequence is CASSRRALGTDTQYF. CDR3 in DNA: TGCGCCAGCAGTCGGAGGGCTCTCGGCACAGATACGCAGTATTTT.

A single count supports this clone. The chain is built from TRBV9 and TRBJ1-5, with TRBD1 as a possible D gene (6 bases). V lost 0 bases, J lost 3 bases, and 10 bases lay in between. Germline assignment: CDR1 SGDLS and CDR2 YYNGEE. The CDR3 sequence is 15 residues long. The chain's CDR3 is CASSVGGGPNQPQHF. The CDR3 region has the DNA TGTGCCAGCAGCGTAGGGGGGGGCCCCAATCAGCCCCAGCATTTT.

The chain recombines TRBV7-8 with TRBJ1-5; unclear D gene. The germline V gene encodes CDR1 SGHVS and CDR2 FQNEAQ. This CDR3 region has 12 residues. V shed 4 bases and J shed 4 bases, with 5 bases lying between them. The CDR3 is CASSSLNQPQHF. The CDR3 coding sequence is TGTGCCAGCAGCTCCTTAAATCAGCCCCAGCATTTT. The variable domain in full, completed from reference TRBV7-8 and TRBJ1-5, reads GAGVSQSPRYKVAKRGQDVALRCDPISGHVSLFWYQQALGQGPEFLTYFQNEAQLDKSGLPSDRFFAERPEGSVSTLKIQRTQQEDSAVYLCASSSLNQPQHFGDGTRLSIL.

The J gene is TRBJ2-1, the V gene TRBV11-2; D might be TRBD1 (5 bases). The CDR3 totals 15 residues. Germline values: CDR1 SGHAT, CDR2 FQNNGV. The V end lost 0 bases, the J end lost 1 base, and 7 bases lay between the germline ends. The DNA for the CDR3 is TGTGCCAGCAGCTTAGAGGCAGGGTCCTACAATGAGCAGTTCTTC. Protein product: CASSLEAGSYNEQFF.

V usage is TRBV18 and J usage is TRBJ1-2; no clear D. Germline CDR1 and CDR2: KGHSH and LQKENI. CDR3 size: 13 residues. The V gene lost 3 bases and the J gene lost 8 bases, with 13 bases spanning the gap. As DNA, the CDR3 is TGTGCCAGCTCACCGCAGGAAAGGTTAGGCTACACCTTC. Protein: CASSPQERLGYTF.

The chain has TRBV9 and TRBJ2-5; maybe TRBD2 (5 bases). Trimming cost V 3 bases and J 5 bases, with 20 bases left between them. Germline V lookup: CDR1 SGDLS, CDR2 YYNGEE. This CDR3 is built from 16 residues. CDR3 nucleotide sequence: TGTGCCAGCAGCGCCGGAGATTTCTTCGAGGGTGAGACCCAGTACTTC. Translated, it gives CASSAGDFFEGETQYF.

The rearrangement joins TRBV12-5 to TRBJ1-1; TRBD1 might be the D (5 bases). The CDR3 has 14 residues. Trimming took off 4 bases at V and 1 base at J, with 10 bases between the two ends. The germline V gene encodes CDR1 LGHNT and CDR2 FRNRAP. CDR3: CASGWGGANTEAFF. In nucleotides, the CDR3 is TGTGCTAGTGGTTGGGGAGGGGCGAACACTGAAGCTTTCTTT.

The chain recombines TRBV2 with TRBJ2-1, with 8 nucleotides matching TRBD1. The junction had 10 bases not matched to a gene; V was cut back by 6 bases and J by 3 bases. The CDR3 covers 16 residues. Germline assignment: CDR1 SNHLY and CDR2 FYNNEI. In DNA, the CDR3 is TGTGCCAGCAGGTCGAAACCCGGGACAGGCTACAATGAGCAGTTCTTC. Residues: CASRSKPGTGYNEQFF.

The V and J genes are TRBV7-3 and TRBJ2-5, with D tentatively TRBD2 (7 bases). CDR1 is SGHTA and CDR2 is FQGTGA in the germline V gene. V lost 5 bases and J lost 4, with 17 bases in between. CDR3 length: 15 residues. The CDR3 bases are TGTGCCAGCAGCCCCGGGTCGGGGGGCCTAGAGACCCAGTACTTC. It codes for CASSPGSGGLETQYF.

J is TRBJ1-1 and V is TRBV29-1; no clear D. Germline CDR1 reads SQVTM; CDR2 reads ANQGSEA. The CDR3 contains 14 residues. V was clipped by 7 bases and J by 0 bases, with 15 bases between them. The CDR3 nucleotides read TGCAGCGCCAAACCGCGTCGGTTGAACACTGAAGCTTTCTTT. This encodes CSAKPRRLNTEAFF.

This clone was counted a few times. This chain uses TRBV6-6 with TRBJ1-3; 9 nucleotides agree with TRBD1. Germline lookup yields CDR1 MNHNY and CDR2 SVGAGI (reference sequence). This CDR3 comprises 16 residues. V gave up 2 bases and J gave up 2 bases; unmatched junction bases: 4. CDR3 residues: CASSYGQGMPGNTIYF. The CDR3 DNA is TGTGCCAGCAGTTACGGACAGGGGATGCCTGGAAACACCATATATTTT.

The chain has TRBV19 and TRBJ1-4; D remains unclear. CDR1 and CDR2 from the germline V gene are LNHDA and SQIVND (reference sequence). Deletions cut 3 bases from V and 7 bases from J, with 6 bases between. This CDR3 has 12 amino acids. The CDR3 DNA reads TGTGCCAGTAGTATCTCCGGTGAAAAACTGTTTTTT. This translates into CASSISGEKLFF.

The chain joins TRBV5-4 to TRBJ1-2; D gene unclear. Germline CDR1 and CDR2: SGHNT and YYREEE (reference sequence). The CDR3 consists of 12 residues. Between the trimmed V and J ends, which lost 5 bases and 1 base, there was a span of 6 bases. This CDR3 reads CASSDFNYGYTF. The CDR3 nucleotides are TGTGCCAGCAGTGACTTTAACTATGGCTACACCTTC.

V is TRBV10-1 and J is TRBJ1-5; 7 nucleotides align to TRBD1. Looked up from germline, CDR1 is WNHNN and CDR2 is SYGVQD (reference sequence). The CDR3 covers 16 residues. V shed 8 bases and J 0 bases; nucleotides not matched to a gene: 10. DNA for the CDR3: TGCGCCAGCGGGAAGGACAGGACATATAGCAATCAGCCCCAGCATTTT. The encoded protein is CASGKDRTYSNQPQHF.

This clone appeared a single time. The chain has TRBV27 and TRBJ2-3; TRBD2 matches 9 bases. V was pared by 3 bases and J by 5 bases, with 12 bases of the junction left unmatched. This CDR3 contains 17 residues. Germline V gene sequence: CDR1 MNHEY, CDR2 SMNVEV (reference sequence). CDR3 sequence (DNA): TGTGCCAGCAGTTTGACGGGCGGGGGGGCCGGAGGAGATACGCAGTATTTT. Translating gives CASSLTGGGAGGDTQYF.

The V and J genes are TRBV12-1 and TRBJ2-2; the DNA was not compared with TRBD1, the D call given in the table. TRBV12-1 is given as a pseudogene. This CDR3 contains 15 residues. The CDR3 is CASITGNRDTGELFF. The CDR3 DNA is TGTGCCAGCATTACAGGGAATCGGGACACCGGGGAGCTGTTTTTT.

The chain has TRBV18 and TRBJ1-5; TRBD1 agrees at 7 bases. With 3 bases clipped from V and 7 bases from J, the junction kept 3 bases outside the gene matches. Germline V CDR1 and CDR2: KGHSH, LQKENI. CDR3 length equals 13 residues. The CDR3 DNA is TGTGCCAGCTCACCCGAAGGGGGCCAGCCCCAGCATTTT. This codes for CASSPEGGQPQHF.

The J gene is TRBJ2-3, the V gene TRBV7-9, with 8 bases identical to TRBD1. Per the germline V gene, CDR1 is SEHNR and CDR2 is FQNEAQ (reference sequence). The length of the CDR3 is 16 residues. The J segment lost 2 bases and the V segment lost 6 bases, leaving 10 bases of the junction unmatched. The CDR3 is CASRPEPGQDTDTQYF. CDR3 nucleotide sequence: TGTGCCAGCAGGCCAGAACCGGGACAGGACACAGATACGCAGTATTTT.

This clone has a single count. The CDR3 loop is CASRELAGGSYNEQFF. The CDR3 coding sequence is TGTGCCAGCAGGGAACTAGCGGGGGGATCCTACAATGAGCAGTTCTTC. The chain is built from TRBV11-2 and TRBJ2-1; the match to TRBD2 covers 12 bases. CDR1 is SGHAT and CDR2 is FQNNGV in the germline V gene. The length of the CDR3 is 16 residues. Germline trimming cut 6 bases from V and 1 base from J; bases unmatched to any gene: 4.

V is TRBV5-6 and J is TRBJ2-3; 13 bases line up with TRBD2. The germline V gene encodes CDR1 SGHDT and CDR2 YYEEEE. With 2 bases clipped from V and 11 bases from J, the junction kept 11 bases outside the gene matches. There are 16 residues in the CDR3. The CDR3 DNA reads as TGTGCCAGCAGCTTTGGACTAGCGGGGGCCGTGGGGGAGCAGTATTTT. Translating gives CASSFGLAGAVGEQYF.

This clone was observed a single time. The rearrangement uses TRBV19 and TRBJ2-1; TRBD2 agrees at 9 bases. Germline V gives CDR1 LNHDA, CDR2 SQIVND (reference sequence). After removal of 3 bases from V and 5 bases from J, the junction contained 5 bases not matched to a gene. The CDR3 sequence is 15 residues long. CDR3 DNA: TGTGCCAGTAGTATGGGGCGGGGGGGCAACAATGAGCAGTTCTTC. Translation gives CASSMGRGGNNEQFF. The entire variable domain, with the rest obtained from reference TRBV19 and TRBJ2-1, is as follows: DGGITQSPKYLFRKEGQNVTLSCEQNLNHDAMYWYRQDPGQGLRLIYYSQIVNDFQKGDIAEGYSVSREKKESFPLTVTSAQKNPTAFYLCASSMGRGGNNEQFFGPGTRLTVL.

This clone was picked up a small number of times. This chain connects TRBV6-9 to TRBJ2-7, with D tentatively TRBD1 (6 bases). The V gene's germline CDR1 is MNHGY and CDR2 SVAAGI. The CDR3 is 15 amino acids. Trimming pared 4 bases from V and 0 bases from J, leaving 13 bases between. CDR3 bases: TGTGCCAGCAGTTTTATCCCGGACAGCTCCTACGAGCAGTACGTC. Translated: CASSFIPDSSYEQYV.

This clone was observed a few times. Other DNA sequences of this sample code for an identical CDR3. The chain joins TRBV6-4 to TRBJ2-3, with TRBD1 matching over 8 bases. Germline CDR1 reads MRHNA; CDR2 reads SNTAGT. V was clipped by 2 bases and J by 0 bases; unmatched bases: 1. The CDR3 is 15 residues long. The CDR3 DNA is TGTGCCAGCAGTGACGGACAGGGTAGCACAGATACGCAGTATTTT. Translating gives CASSDGQGSTDTQYF.

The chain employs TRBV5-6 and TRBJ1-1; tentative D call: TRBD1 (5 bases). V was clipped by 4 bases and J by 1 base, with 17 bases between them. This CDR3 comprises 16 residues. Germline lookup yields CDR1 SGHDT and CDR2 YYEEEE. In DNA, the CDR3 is TGTGCCAGCAGCATCATCGGGGGAGGGCGGAACACTGAAGCTTTCTTT. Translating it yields CASSIIGGGRNTEAFF.

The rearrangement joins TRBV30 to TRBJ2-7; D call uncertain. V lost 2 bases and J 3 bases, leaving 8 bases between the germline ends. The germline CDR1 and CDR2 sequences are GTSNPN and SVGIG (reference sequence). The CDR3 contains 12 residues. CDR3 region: CAWSPAGYEQYF. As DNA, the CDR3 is TGTGCCTGGAGTCCTGCAGGCTACGAGCAGTACTTC.

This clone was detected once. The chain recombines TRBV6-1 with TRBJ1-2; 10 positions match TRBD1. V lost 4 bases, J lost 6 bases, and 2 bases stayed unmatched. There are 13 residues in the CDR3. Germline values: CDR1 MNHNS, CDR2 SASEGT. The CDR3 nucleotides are TGTGCCAGCAGTGTAGACAGGGGGCATGGCTACACCTTC. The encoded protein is CASSVDRGHGYTF.

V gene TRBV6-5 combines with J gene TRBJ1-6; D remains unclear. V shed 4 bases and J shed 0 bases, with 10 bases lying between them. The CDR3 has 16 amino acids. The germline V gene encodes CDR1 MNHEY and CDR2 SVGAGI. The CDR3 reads CASSLSRDSYNSPLHF. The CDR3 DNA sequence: TGTGCCAGCAGTTTATCCCGGGACTCCTATAATTCACCCCTCCACTTT.

The CDR3 DNA sequence: TGTGCCAGCAGCCTCCCCGGTCCGGGGGATTATGGCTACACCTTC. This encodes CASSLPGPGDYGYTF. The V call is TRBV14, the J call TRBJ1-2; a possible D gene is TRBD1 (5 bases). The germline V and J ends were trimmed by 4 bases and 5 bases, with 17 bases remaining between them. In germline, CDR1 is SGHDN, CDR2 FVKESK. This CDR3 has 15 amino acids.

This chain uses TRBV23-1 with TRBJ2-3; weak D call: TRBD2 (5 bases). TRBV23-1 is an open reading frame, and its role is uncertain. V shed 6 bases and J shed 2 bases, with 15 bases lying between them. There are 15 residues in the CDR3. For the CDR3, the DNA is TGCGCCAGCAGCCGTTCGGTTCGGGACACAGATACGCAGTATTTT. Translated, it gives CASSRSVRDTDTQYF.